The 18 T cell receptor beta chains presented below share a single source sample, sequenced in a study of read filtering for tumor transcriptome and immune sequencing. Molecular barcoded adaptors covering alpha/delta and beta/gamma chains were used on around 370 ng RNA. TCRdb re-called the reads through MiXCR, storing one row per CDR3 protein. The sample includes roughly 46,000 distinct CDR3 sequences, approximately 12% of them seen just once. Sequencing used a population of CD138-negative cells sorted from bone marrow. The receptors come from a donor over 35 with multiple myeloma.

There are a few counts of this clonotype. An end of the junction does not agree with germline; a read error may underlie this. V and J are TRBV28 and TRBJ1-2; TRBD1 is a possible D gene (6 bases). Germline CDR1 is MDHEN and CDR2 is SYDVKM. This CDR3 has 15 amino acids. The CDR3 DNA is TGTGCCAGCACCACGCACGGGGGGCGTAACTATGGCTACGCCTTC. Translated, it gives CASTTHGGRNYGYAF.

This clonotype has a count of ten or more. This rearrangement joins TRBV11-2 to TRBJ1-1; D is uncertain. In germline, CDR1 is SGHAT, CDR2 FQNNGV. V dropped 5 bases and J dropped 4 bases, with 17 bases sitting between them. This CDR3 comprises 15 residues. The CDR3 bases are TGTGCCAGCAGCGGTCGCGAGTCCGCCAGCACTGAAGCTTTCTTT. It codes for CASSGRESASTEAFF.

This clonotype was picked up many times. CDR3 amino acids: CASSPMAGGSVLAQYF. The CDR3 DNA reads as TGTGCCAGCTCACCAATGGCGGGAGGCTCCGTACTTGCGCAGTATTTT. The chain employs TRBV18 and TRBJ2-3; TRBD2 matches 8 bases. The V gene end was trimmed by 2 bases and the J gene end by 10 bases; junction bases not matched to a gene: 14. CDR1 and CDR2 (germline): KGHSH, LQKENI. The CDR3 loop spans 16 amino acids.

This clonotype was found a few times. A read error is possible here, since a much larger clone lies one base away. This chain links TRBV10-3 with TRBJ2-2, with D perhaps matching TRBD2 (5 bases). Per the germline V gene, CDR1 is ENHRY and CDR2 is SYGVKD. CDR3 length equals 15 residues. The CDR3 sequence is CAVSDDGLNTGELFF. CDR3 in DNA: TGTGCCGTCAGTGACGACGGACTGAACACCGGGGAGCTGTTTTTT.

This clonotype came up many times. A far larger clone is one nucleotide away, so this likely arose from a read error. The V gene is TRBV10-2, the J gene TRBJ1-4; D may be TRBD1 (6 bases). The germline CDR1 and CDR2 sequences are WSHSY and SAAADI. The CDR3 has 13 amino acids. CDR3 bases: TGCGCCAGCACGGGACACCTTAATGAAGAACTGTTTTTT. Translated, it gives CASTGHLNEELFF.

This clonotype was seen repeatedly, ten times or more. J is TRBJ1-4 and V is TRBV28; perhaps TRBD1 as D (5 bases). Trimming shortened V by 4 bases and J by 4 bases, and 13 bases separated the two germline ends. The CDR3 sequence is 15 residues long. Germline V lookup: CDR1 MDHEN, CDR2 SYDVKM. CDR3 protein: CASSSLGGINEKLFF. CDR3 DNA sequence: TGTGCCAGCAGTTCTCTTGGGGGGATTAATGAAAAACTGTTTTTT. The whole variable domain, filled in from reference TRBV28 and TRBJ1-4, reads DVKVTQSSRYLVKRTGEKVFLECVQDMDHENMFWYRQDPGLGLRLIYFSYDVKMKEKGDIPEGYSVSREKKERFSLILESASTNQTSMYLCASSSLGGINEKLFFGSGTQLSVL.

In regard to this clonotype: A much larger clone lies a single base off, so this may be a read error. Since no conserved phenylalanine or tryptophan closes the CDR3, a read error is the likely cause. V gene TRBV20-1 combines with J gene TRBJ1-6, with 7 bases fitting TRBD1. The V segment lost 1 base and the J segment 1 base; nucleotides outside the gene matches: 4. There are 16 residues in the CDR3. The germline V gene has CDR1 DFQATT and CDR2 SNEGSKA (reference sequence). The CDR3 spells CSARAAGGSYNSPLHS. As DNA, the CDR3 is TGCAGTGCTAGAGCTGCAGGGGGATCCTATAATTCACCCCTCCACTCT.

This clonotype was picked up many times. Here the CDR3 reads CSAASTSSKNIQYF. Written as DNA, the CDR3 is TGCAGTGCTGCTTCGACTAGCTCCAAAAACATTCAGTACTTC. The genes are TRBV20-1 and TRBJ2-4; the match to TRBD2 covers 7 bases. Germline CDR1 DFQATT, CDR2 SNEGSKA (reference sequence). Trimming took 5 bases from V and 2 from J; bases not matched to a gene: 6. The CDR3 covers 14 residues.

This clonotype was counted a single time. An end of the junction differs from the germline gene, which may be a read error. The rearrangement links TRBV20-1 to TRBJ1-5; TRBD1 is a possible D gene (5 bases). CDR3 length: 15 amino acids. From germline, CDR1 is DFQATT and CDR2 SNEGSKA (reference sequence). The CDR3: CSARALRGVGQPQHF. CDR3 sequence (DNA): TGCAGTGCTAGAGCTTTGCGGGGGGTGGGTCAGCCCCAGCATTTC.

Worth noting for this clonotype: One junction end does not reproduce the germline sequence, and a read error may be involved. As DNA, the CDR3 is TGCGCCAGCGGCCAAGAAGGGTGGGGAGGTGGAGATACGCAGTATTTC. Translating it yields CASGQEGWGGGDTQYF. This sequence joins TRBV4-3 and TRBJ2-3; TRBD2 is a possible D gene (6 bases). The germline CDR1 and CDR2 sequences are LGHNA and YSLEER. The CDR3 consists of 16 residues.

This clonotype showed up many times. The chain joins TRBV24-1 to TRBJ2-5, with D possibly TRBD1 on 5 matching bases. In germline, CDR1 is KGHDR, CDR2 SFDVKD. CDR3 length: 15 amino acids. The ends were cut back, 2 bases at V and 5 bases at J, with 14 bases in the middle. DNA for the CDR3: TGTGCCACCAGTGATTCCTCAGGGTCGGGCGAGACCCAGTACTTC. This translates into CATSDSSGSGETQYF.

This clonotype has just a few counts. With a much larger clone just one base away, this may be a read error. The rearrangement joins TRBV6-5 to TRBJ2-7; 9 bases align to TRBD2. Per germline, CDR1 MNHEY and CDR2 SVGAGI. The CDR3 runs to 14 residues. Here the CDR3 DNA reads TGTGCCAGCAGCCTTAGCGGGGGCTCCTACGAGCAGAACTTC. Translating it yields CASSLSGGSYEQNF.

This clonotype showed up many times. Here the CDR3 DNA reads TGTGCCAGCAGCTCCCCGGGACAGGGGGCCAAGGAAAAACTGTTTTTT. Translation: CASSSPGQGAKEKLFF. The chain uses TRBV7-2 and TRBJ1-4; 12 nucleotides match TRBD1. The V segment lost 4 bases and the J segment 8 bases; nucleotides outside the gene matches: 8. CDR1 is SGHTA, CDR2 FQGNSA, per germline. The CDR3 is made up of 16 amino acids.

This clonotype was observed at least ten times. The chain joins TRBV20-1 to TRBJ1-3; D remains ambiguous. Germline values: CDR1 DFQATT, CDR2 SNEGSKA (reference sequence). V was shortened by 6 bases and J by 6 bases, with 9 bases between the two germline ends. CDR3 length equals 11 residues. The CDR3 DNA sequence: TGCAGTGCGCAGACCGAAAACACCATATATTTT. Translation: CSAQTENTIYF.

This clonotype was counted many times. The chain carries TRBV20-1 and TRBJ2-3; D remains unclear. Trimming removed 3 bases from V and 0 bases from J, with 7 bases in between. Germline CDR1 is DFQATT and CDR2 is SNEGSKA (reference sequence). The CDR3 loop spans 13 amino acids. CDR3 nucleotide sequence: TGCAGTGCTAGGGCCGATAGCACAGATACGCAGTATTTT. Its protein is CSARADSTDTQYF.

This clonotype appeared a few times. A much larger clone sits a single nucleotide away, making a read error possible. This chain joins TRBV20-1 and TRBJ1-1; 7 nucleotides match TRBD1. Germline CDR1 DFQATT, CDR2 SNEGSKA (reference sequence). The CDR3 has 13 residues. The CDR3 region has the DNA TGCAGTGCTAAGGAGGGGGCGCGAACTGGAGCTTTCTTT. It codes for CSAKEGARTGAFF.

Comment on this clonotype: With a much larger clone just one base away, this may be a read error. CDR3 residues: CASSTPTGPRYGYTF. For the CDR3, the DNA is TGTGCCAGCAGTACCCCGACAGGGCCTCGCTATGGCTACACCTTC. V gene TRBV28 combines with J gene TRBJ1-2; 7 nucleotides line up with TRBD1. The CDR3 runs 15 residues. Germline V gene lookup returns CDR1 MDHEN and CDR2 SYDVKM. V gave up 5 bases and J gave up 4 bases; unmatched junction bases: 10.

Ten or more counts support this clonotype. The genes are TRBV2 and TRBJ2-1; tentative D call: TRBD2 (5 bases). V lost 11 bases and J lost 3, with 11 bases in between. The CDR3 totals 12 residues. Germline CDR1 SNHLY, CDR2 FYNNEI. CDR3 in amino acids: CAGGLLYNEQFF. The CDR3 DNA follows: TGTGCCGGCGGACTTCTCTACAATGAGCAGTTCTTC.